A selection of T cell receptor beta chains follows, all from one sample in a study of T cell repertoires in cytomegalovirus infection. Each CDR3 protein gets one entry after TCRdb re-called the reads with MiXCR. The repertoire consists of about 260,000 distinct CDR3 sequences, with around 15% occurring once and the leading ten covering around 8.1%. Sequencing was carried out using PBMCs. Receptors were obtained from a human donor in good health (CMV status not recorded). Some clones in this sample may be carry-over from other donors' samples. Both conserved end residues are trimmed from each CDR3. Expanded clones are given a class, and other clones once, few, many or no size at all.

j_call | v_call | clone_size | cdr3_aa
TRBJ2-1 | TRBV15 | few | ATHAGTSDNEQF
TRBJ1-6 | TRBV18 | many | ASSPSRGGSPLH
TRBJ1-4 | TRBV5-1 | - | ASSAATNEKLF
TRBJ2-1 | TRBV7-2 | many | ASSRTNEQF
TRBJ2-3 | TRBV7-2 | many | ASSFLVSGVLTDTQY
TRBJ2-7 | TRBV19 | many | ASNPGPAGEQY
TRBJ2-7 | TRBV20-1 | - | SARDILLADYEQY
TRBJ2-2 | TRBV4-2 | few | ASSQASGLNTGELF
TRBJ1-6 | TRBV10-3 | many | AISESGGVVSPLH
TRBJ2-5 | TRBV11-2 | - | ASSLDPYWTQY
TRBJ2-3 | TRBV28 | many | ASSSERWEY
TRBJ2-1 | TRBV28 | few | ASSFTGVPEQF
TRBJ1-5 | TRBV6-6 | many | ASSYPDRGNQPQH
TRBJ2-3 | TRBV4-1 | many | ASSQVAVSTDTQY
TRBJ2-3 | TRBV7-2 | many | ASSPEIADTQY
TRBJ1-5 | TRBV7-9 | many | ASSLGRDRGWQPQH
TRBJ2-3 | TRBV7-3 | - | ASSLTGGYSTDTQY
TRBJ2-3 | TRBV19 | - | ASRDSPTDTQY
TRBJ2-5 | TRBV29-1 | - | SVEVAGETQY
TRBJ1-2 | TRBV5-5 | - | ASSQHGVGGYT
TRBJ2-7 | TRBV25-1 | many | ASAMTGAYEQY
TRBJ2-7 | TRBV6-2/TRBV6-3 | - | ASRDKGLSYEQY
TRBJ2-1 | TRBV9 | once | ASSVVLDNEQF
TRBJ1-6 | TRBV7-2 | many | ASSLPLWGADSPLH
TRBJ2-7 | TRBV7-8 | many | ASSLIVGGPYEQY
TRBJ2-6 | TRBV4-3 | many | ASSPDRGSGANVLT
TRBJ2-4 | TRBV24-1 | many | ATSDAGAAKNIQY
TRBJ2-5 | TRBV7-9 | many | ASSAGTVEETQY
TRBJ1-2 | TRBV28 | many | ASSTRLRPGYGYT
TRBJ1-5 | TRBV20-1 | - | SARSSWGLTNQPQH
TRBJ1-1 | TRBV20-1 | few | SAKSEGTGRTEAF
TRBJ2-7 | TRBV7-6 | few | ASSPASRLREQY
TRBJ2-3 | TRBV6-1 | many | ASRGTGETDTQY
TRBJ2-3 | TRBV6-1 | - | ASSEARGSTDTQY
TRBJ2-5 | TRBV7-8 | many | ASSSRTGTQY
TRBJ1-1 | TRBV7-4 | - | ASSWDRGSVFEAF
TRBJ1-1 | TRBV19 | - | ASSPMEGWNTEAF
TRBJ1-1 | TRBV7-8 | many | ASRSPADPGRDAF
TRBJ2-7 | TRBV20-1 | - | SARDSREGRYEQY
TRBJ2-3 | TRBV20-1 | few | SASRVAGGLTQY
TRBJ2-1 | TRBV7-9 | few | AGARTGDEQF
TRBJ1-4 | TRBV20-1 | few | SASSGEKLF
TRBJ2-7 | TRBV2 | few | ASSGNRGTEQY
TRBJ2-2 | TRBV14 | few | ASSHGPRVRVAGELF
TRBJ1-3 | TRBV7-9 | few | ASSRLNSGNTIY
TRBJ1-5 | TRBV12-3/TRBV12-4 | - | ASSWRTGGRQPQH
TRBJ2-3 | TRBV29-1 | many | SVDQGHTDTQY
TRBJ2-7 | TRBV6-6 | - | ASSSARNEQY
TRBJ1-5 | TRBV15 | many | ATSNDQSNQPQH
TRBJ1-4 | TRBV5-1 | many | ASSRSGGSNEKLF
TRBJ2-1 | TRBV7-9 | few | ASSLQSGGEQF
TRBJ2-2 | TRBV7-8 | - | ASSPRTGTGSSGELF